The text below deals with one T cell receptor beta chain. This sample was included in a study of T-cell memory formation after mild COVID-19. TCRdb recomputed calls from the 5' RACE reads with MiXCR, one row per CDR3 protein. The profile shows a few hundred thousand distinct CDR3 sequences, under 25% of them singletons. The CDR3 length is 16 residues. The germline V gene has CDR1 MDHEN and CDR2 SYDVKM. With 6 bases removed from V and 0 bases from J, the gap between germline ends came to 16 bases. The sample comprised PBMCs or a T cell subset sorted from them (not recorded which). The TCR comes from an adult woman who had mild COVID-19 (a few samples of this study predate the infection). Cell type and time point are not known. The chain joins TRBV28 to TRBJ2-3; D unresolved. CDR3 nucleotides: TGTGCCAGCAGCCTAAATCCGAGTGCTAGCACAGATACGCAGTATTTT. It specifies CASSLNPSASTDTQYF.